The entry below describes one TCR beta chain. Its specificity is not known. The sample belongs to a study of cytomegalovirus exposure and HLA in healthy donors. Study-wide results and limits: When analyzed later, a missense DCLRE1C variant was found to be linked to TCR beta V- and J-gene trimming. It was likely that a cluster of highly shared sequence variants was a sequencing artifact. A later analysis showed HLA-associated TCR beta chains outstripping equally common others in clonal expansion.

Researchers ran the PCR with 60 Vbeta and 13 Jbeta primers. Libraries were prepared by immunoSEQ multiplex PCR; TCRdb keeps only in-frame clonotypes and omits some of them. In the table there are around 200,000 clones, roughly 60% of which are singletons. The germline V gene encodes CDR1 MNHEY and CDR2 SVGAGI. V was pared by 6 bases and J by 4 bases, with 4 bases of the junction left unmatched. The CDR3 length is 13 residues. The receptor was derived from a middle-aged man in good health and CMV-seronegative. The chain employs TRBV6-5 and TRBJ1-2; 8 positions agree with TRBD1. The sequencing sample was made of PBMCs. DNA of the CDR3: TGTGCCAGCAGGACGGGACAGGCCTATGGCTACACCTTC. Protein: CASRTGQAYGYTF.